The 32 T cell receptor beta chains below come from one sample, sequenced in a study of blood T cell repertoires in COVID-19. Generated by immunoSEQ multiplex PCR, the TCRdb table keeps only in-frame clones and is missing some. The sample yields 300,000 to 400,000 clones, 89% seen once. Material for sequencing was PBMCs or T cells enriched from blood (not recorded which). These receptors were taken from a man aged 55 to 70 who had recovered from COVID-19.

This clone was seen once. The chain links TRBV6-5 to TRBJ2-7, with 7 nucleotides matching TRBD2. V was clipped by 2 bases and J by 3 bases; unmatched bases: 4. The CDR3 consists of 14 residues. Looked up from germline, CDR1 is MNHEY and CDR2 is SVGAGI. Here the CDR3 DNA reads TGTGCCAGCAGTTACAGCGGGGCCCTCTACGAGCAGTACTTC. Amino acids: CASSYSGALYEQYF.

The chain carries TRBV7-3 and TRBJ2-1; D is undetermined. The V gene's germline CDR1 is SGHTA and CDR2 FQGTGA. The CDR3 has 12 residues. With 0 bases removed from V and 6 bases from J, the gap between germline ends came to 3 bases. The DNA for the CDR3 is TGTGCCAGCAGCTTAACCGGCAATGAGCAGTTCTTC. This codes for CASSLTGNEQFF.

The genes are TRBV7-2 and TRBJ2-1, with 11 bases lining up with TRBD2. CDR3 size: 14 residues. Germline trimming cut 1 base from V and 9 bases from J; bases unmatched to any gene: 2. Germline assignment: CDR1 SGHTA and CDR2 FQGNSA. The CDR3 bases are TGTGCCAGCAGCTTAGAACTAGCGGGAGTTGAGCAGTTCTTC. This gives the protein CASSLELAGVEQFF.

The J gene is TRBJ2-1, the V gene TRBV21-1; TRBD2 is taken as the D call from the table, unchecked against the DNA. TRBV21-1 is a documented pseudogene. This CDR3 has 14 amino acids. The DNA of the CDR3 is TGTGCCAGCAGCAATGAACGGGAGAGCAATGAGCAGTTCTTC. It encodes CASSNERESNEQFF.

The V and J genes are TRBV12-2 and TRBJ2-7; the table's TRBD1 call for D was not verified on the DNA. TRBV12-2 is flagged as a pseudogene. The CDR3 runs to 14 residues. In DNA, the CDR3 is TGTGCAAGTAAGAATGGACAGGGGGCGTACGAGCAGTACTTC. It yields the protein CASKNGQGAYEQYF.

The chain links TRBV6-5 to TRBJ2-7, with 8 positions matching TRBD1. CDR3 size: 13 residues. J gave up 4 bases and V 4 bases, and 3 bases lay outside the gene matches. Germline V gives CDR1 MNHEY, CDR2 SVGAGI. The CDR3, as DNA: TGTGCCAGCAGTTTGGACAGGGCTTACGAGCAGTACTTC. Translation: CASSLDRAYEQYF.

The chain recombines TRBV15 with TRBJ1-2; unclear D gene. The CDR3 is 13 residues long. The V and J ends lost 1 base and 7 bases respectively, with 10 bases between them. CDR1 is LNHNV, CDR2 YYDKDF, per germline (reference sequence). The CDR3 sequence is CATSRAGVGGYTF. CDR3 coding DNA: TGTGCCACCAGCAGAGCCGGGGTTGGTGGCTACACCTTC.

The V gene is TRBV18, the J gene TRBJ1-1; 11 nucleotides align to TRBD1. Per germline, CDR1 KGHSH and CDR2 LQKENI. CDR3 length equals 15 residues. Losses at the gene ends were 6 bases for V and 1 base for J; bases not matched to a gene: 4. The CDR3 protein is CASSKDRGPNTEAFF. CDR3 DNA sequence: TGTGCCAGCTCGAAGGACAGGGGGCCGAACACTGAAGCTTTCTTT.

The count of this clone is one. The chain uses TRBV7-9 and TRBJ1-2; 11 bases are shared with TRBD1. The CDR3 is made up of 15 amino acids. J gave up 2 bases and V 3 bases, and 2 bases lay outside the gene matches. The germline CDR1 and CDR2 sequences are SEHNR and FQNEAQ (reference sequence). CDR3 nucleotides: TGTGCCAGCAGCTTCGGACAGGGGGCGAACTATGGCTACACCTTC. Translated: CASSFGQGANYGYTF.

The rearrangement uses TRBV19 and TRBJ2-7; weak D call: TRBD2 (6 bases). Trimming shortened V by 5 bases and J by 0 bases, and 20 bases separated the two germline ends. The CDR3 totals 17 residues. Germline-derived CDR1 and CDR2 are LNHDA and SQIVND (reference sequence). CDR3 protein: CASSAPGQAGPSYEQYF. CDR3 nucleotide sequence: TGTGCCAGTAGTGCCCCCGGGCAAGCGGGCCCCTCCTACGAGCAGTACTTC.

This sequence joins TRBV24-1 and TRBJ2-3, with 11 bases lining up with TRBD2. The V and J ends lost 2 bases and 2 bases, in that order; junction bases with no gene match: 5. This CDR3 has 17 residues. CDR1 is KGHDR, CDR2 SFDVKD, per germline. Written as DNA, the CDR3 is TGTGCCACCAGTGATTCCGGGACTAGCGGATTCACAGATACGCAGTATTTT. Translation: CATSDSGTSGFTDTQYF.

The sample holds a few counts of this clone. The rearrangement joins TRBV7-9 to TRBJ2-5, with D possibly TRBD1 on 5 matching bases. Germline CDR1 is SEHNR and CDR2 is FQNEAQ (reference sequence). This CDR3 has 14 residues. The V end was cut by 6 bases, the J end by 2 bases, with 13 bases between. CDR3 coding DNA: TGTGCCAGCAGTTGGACATCGTGGCAAGAGACCCAGTACTTC. It codes for CASSWTSWQETQYF.

The rearrangement uses TRBV11-2 and TRBJ2-3; 14 bases line up with TRBD2. The germline V gene encodes CDR1 SGHAT and CDR2 FQNNGV. The trim removed 5 bases at V and 8 bases at J, leaving 9 bases unmatched. The CDR3 spans 16 residues. CDR3: CASSPGTSGSRATQYF. The CDR3 DNA sequence: TGTGCCAGCAGCCCGGGGACTAGCGGGAGCCGGGCTACGCAGTATTTT. Using reference TRBV11-2 and TRBJ2-3 for the parts outside the CDR3, the full variable domain is EAGVAQSPRYKIIEKRQSVAFWCNPISGHATLYWYQQILGQGPKLLIQFQNNGVVDDSQLPKDRFSAERLKGVDSTLKIQPAKLEDSAVYLCASSPGTSGSRATQYFGPGTRLTVL.

The chain couples TRBV3-1 (or the pseudogene TRBV3-2) to TRBJ1-3; the match to TRBD1 covers 10 bases. There are 21 residues in the CDR3. Trimming cost V 0 bases and J 0 bases; bases outside gene matches: 14. Germline V CDR1 and CDR2: LGHDT, YNNKEL (reference sequence). The CDR3 here is CASSQDPRGQGYKSSGNTIYF. CDR3 in DNA: TGTGCCAGCAGCCAAGACCCGAGGGGACAGGGGTATAAGAGCTCTGGAAACACCATATATTTT.

The sample holds one count of this clone. The chain uses TRBV10-3 and TRBJ1-5; D remains unclear. The CDR3 length is 13 residues. In germline, CDR1 is ENHRY, CDR2 SYGVKD. Trimming cost V 3 bases and J 1 base, with 4 bases left between them. In nucleotides, the CDR3 is TGTGCCATCAGTGACGTGAGCAATCAGCCCCAGCATTTT. Amino acid sequence: CAISDVSNQPQHF.

The J gene is TRBJ1-3, the V gene TRBV5-1, with TRBD1 identical over 7 bases. Unmatched junction bases numbered 4, after V lost 4 bases and J lost 0 bases. CDR3 length: 15 amino acids. The V gene's germline CDR1 is SGHRS and CDR2 YFSETQ. In DNA, the CDR3 is TGCGCCAGCAGCCAGACAGGGAGCTCTGGAAACACCATATATTTT. It is translated as CASSQTGSSGNTIYF.

This clone was detected only once. V is TRBV5-4 and J is TRBJ2-3, with a possible D match to TRBD2 (6 bases). V was pared by 4 bases and J by 2 bases, with 23 bases between. The CDR3 is 18 residues long. The germline V gene encodes CDR1 SGHNT and CDR2 YYREEE (reference sequence). The chain's CDR3 is CASSHQQLARGDTDTQYF. Here the CDR3 DNA reads TGTGCCAGCAGCCACCAACAACTAGCTAGGGGTGACACAGATACGCAGTATTTT.

The chain employs TRBV11-2 and TRBJ2-7, with D possibly being TRBD1 (5 bases). The CDR3 spans 16 residues. The germline V gene has CDR1 SGHAT and CDR2 FQNNGV. The V end was cut by 3 bases, the J end by 2 bases, with 17 bases between. The CDR3 region has the DNA TGTGCCAGCAGCTTCTTGGGGCTAGTTCCTCCCTACGAGCAGTACTTC. It codes for CASSFLGLVPPYEQYF. The full variable domain, with the rest looked up from reference TRBV11-2 and TRBJ2-7, is EAGVAQSPRYKIIEKRQSVAFWCNPISGHATLYWYQQILGQGPKLLIQFQNNGVVDDSQLPKDRFSAERLKGVDSTLKIQPAKLEDSAVYLCASSFLGLVPPYEQYFGPGTRLTVT.

J is TRBJ2-7 and V is TRBV15; possibly TRBD2 for D (6 bases). This CDR3 contains 17 residues. From germline, CDR1 is LNHNV and CDR2 YYDKDF (reference sequence). Trimming removed 0 bases from V and 0 bases from J, with 15 bases in between. In nucleotides, the CDR3 is TGTGCCACCAGCAGAGATCGAAGCGGGCCCGTCTCCTACGAGCAGTACTTC. Translated, it gives CATSRDRSGPVSYEQYF.

The V call is TRBV12-2, the J call TRBJ2-7; the table names TRBD2, a call not compared with the DNA. TRBV12-2 is a documented pseudogene. The CDR3 totals 13 residues. The CDR3 DNA is TGTGCAAGTCGCTTCGCACTAGCGCACGAGCAGTACTTC. Its translation: CASRFALAHEQYF.

The V call is TRBV4-2, the J call TRBJ2-7; D may be TRBD2 (5 bases). V gave up 0 bases and J gave up 2 bases, with 11 bases separating them. The germline V gene encodes CDR1 LGHNA and CDR2 YNFKEQ. This CDR3 is built from 15 residues. CDR3 in amino acids: CASSQDGGYTYEQYF. The CDR3 nucleotides are TGTGCCAGCAGCCAAGACGGAGGTTACACCTACGAGCAGTACTTC.

The rearrangement links TRBV6-6 to TRBJ1-3; no firm D call. V lost 2 bases and J 0 bases, leaving 8 bases between the germline ends. Germline assignment: CDR1 MNHNY and CDR2 SVGAGI (reference sequence). The CDR3 has 15 amino acids. The CDR3 loop is CASSYRGSSGNTIYF. CDR3 in DNA: TGTGCCAGCAGTTACCGGGGAAGCTCTGGAAACACCATATATTTT.

The rearrangement links TRBV11-2 to TRBJ2-1; D gene ambiguous. The CDR3 is 13 residues long. Trimming removed 5 bases at V and 9 bases at J, with 14 bases between. Per the germline V gene, CDR1 is SGHAT and CDR2 is FQNNGV. CDR3 in DNA: TGTGCCAGCAGCGAGGTGGGTTTTGGTGAGCAGTTCTTC. Protein sequence: CASSEVGFGEQFF.

The chain carries TRBV6-4 and TRBJ1-2; a possible D gene is TRBD1 (6 bases). Trimming took off 0 bases at V and 8 bases at J, with 13 bases between the two ends. CDR3 length: 14 amino acids. CDR1 is MRHNA and CDR2 is SNTAGT in the germline V gene. The chain's CDR3 is CASSDSGTRGGYTF. In nucleotides, the CDR3 is TGTGCCAGCAGTGACTCGGGGACACGCGGCGGCTACACCTTC.

CDR3 coding DNA: TGTGCCAGCAGCGTAGATTCTTTCACAGATACGCAGTATTTT. It is translated as CASSVDSFTDTQYF. The chain recombines TRBV9 with TRBJ2-3; no definite D call. Trimming took off 0 bases at V and 2 bases at J, with 7 bases between the two ends. In germline, CDR1 is SGDLS, CDR2 YYNGEE. The CDR3 covers 14 residues.

V usage is TRBV9 and J usage is TRBJ2-3; 12 bases match TRBD1. The CDR3 spans 18 residues. CDR1 is SGDLS, CDR2 YYNGEE, per germline. V lost 4 bases to trimming and J lost 1 base; unmatched junction nucleotides: 10. Written as DNA, the CDR3 is TGTGCCAGCAGCAAAGGGACAGGGGGCACTTTCGGCACAGATACGCAGTATTTT. Translation: CASSKGTGGTFGTDTQYF.

The chain recombines TRBV5-1 with TRBJ2-1, with no clear D. This CDR3 comprises 17 residues. Trimming cost V 2 bases and J 0 bases, with 15 bases left between them. In germline, CDR1 is SGHRS, CDR2 YFSETQ. CDR3 DNA: TGCGCCAGCAGCTTCAGTGGTGCGGCGATCTCCTACAATGAGCAGTTCTTC. Amino acid sequence: CASSFSGAAISYNEQFF. Complete variable domain (other parts from reference TRBV5-1 and TRBJ2-1): KAGVTQTPRYLIKTRGQQVTLSCSPISGHRSVSWYQQTPGQGLQFLFEYFSETQRNKGNFPGRFSGRQFSNSRSEMNVSTLELGDSALYLCASSFSGAAISYNEQFFGPGTRLTVL.

V usage is TRBV5-4 and J usage is TRBJ2-5; TRBD2 might be the D (6 bases). There are 16 residues in the CDR3. Looked up from germline, CDR1 is SGHNT and CDR2 is YYREEE (reference sequence). The V gene lost 0 bases and the J gene lost 1 base, with 13 bases spanning the gap. Here the CDR3 reads CASSLEAGPPQETQYF. CDR3 bases: TGTGCCAGCAGCTTGGAGGCGGGACCCCCCCAAGAGACCCAGTACTTC.

Concerning this clone itself: One junction end disagrees with the germline gene, perhaps due to a read error. This chain connects TRBV7-7 to TRBJ2-1, with D tentatively TRBD2 (5 bases). Germline V lookup: CDR1 SSHAT, CDR2 FNYEAQ (reference sequence). This CDR3 is built from 15 residues. CDR3 sequence reads: CASSLEVSSYNEQFF. The CDR3 DNA reads as TGTGCTAGCAGCTTGGAGGTGAGCTCCTACAATGAGCAGTTCTTC. The whole variable domain, remainder taken from reference TRBV7-7 and TRBJ2-1, is GAGVSQSPRYKVTKRGQDVTLRCDPISSHATLYWYQQALGQGPEFLTYFNYEAQPDKSGLPSDRFSAERPEGSISTLTIQRTEQRDSAMYRCASSLEVSSYNEQFFGPGTRLTVL.

The chain joins TRBV10-3 to TRBJ1-5; 9 nucleotides align to TRBD1. The J segment lost 7 bases and the V segment lost 1 base, leaving 8 bases of the junction unmatched. The germline gives CDR1 ENHRY, CDR2 SYGVKD. CDR3 length equals 16 residues. CDR3 coding DNA: TGTGCCATCAGTGAGTTTAACAGGGGGCAGAAACAGCCCCAGCATTTT. Protein: CAISEFNRGQKQPQHF.

The chain carries TRBV27 and TRBJ1-1, with D possibly TRBD1 on 6 matching bases. Per the germline V gene, CDR1 is MNHEY and CDR2 is SMNVEV (reference sequence). This CDR3 is built from 13 residues. V lost 6 bases, J lost 7 bases, and 15 bases lay in between. CDR3 protein: CASSTTGIHEAFF. The CDR3 DNA reads TGTGCCAGCAGCACGACAGGAATTCATGAAGCTTTCTTT.

The chain combines TRBV28 with TRBJ2-7, with TRBD1 as a possible D gene (6 bases). CDR1 is MDHEN and CDR2 is SYDVKM in the germline V gene. V dropped 7 bases and J dropped 1 base, with 8 bases sitting between them. The CDR3 is 12 amino acids. CDR3 sequence (DNA): TGTGCCAGCATAGGGGGATCCTACGAGCAGTACTTC. Its protein product is CASIGGSYEQYF.